The clone carrying this T cell receptor (beta chain) came up once. The V and J ends lost 5 bases and 5 bases respectively, with 10 bases between them. The V gene's germline CDR1 is MNHEY and CDR2 SVGEGT. CDR3 length: 12 amino acids. The data originate from a study of blood T cell repertoires in COVID-19. Study summary: The United States, Italy and Spain were the sources of the acute and convalescent COVID-19 samples. Sources were T cells, B-cell-depleted T cells, or PBMCs; the material itself was cDNA or gDNA.

Per the original methods: The assay estimated nucleated cells by amplifying reference gene primers. TCRdb's table, derived via immunoSEQ multiplex PCR, lists solely in-frame clones and lacks some. Clonal size and the V and J genes are those of that table, whereas D and trimming came from the DNA. This sample carries about 250,000 clones, roughly nine tenths of them seen once, and the ten largest clones take about 3%. The sequence was collected from a young man with active or convalescent COVID-19. Sequences were obtained from peripheral blood. J is TRBJ2-7 and V is TRBV6-2 or TRBV6-3; D ambiguous. The chain's CDR3 is CASSPSVHEQYF. The DNA for the CDR3 is TGTGCCAGCAGTCCCTCAGTCCACGAGCAGTACTTC.